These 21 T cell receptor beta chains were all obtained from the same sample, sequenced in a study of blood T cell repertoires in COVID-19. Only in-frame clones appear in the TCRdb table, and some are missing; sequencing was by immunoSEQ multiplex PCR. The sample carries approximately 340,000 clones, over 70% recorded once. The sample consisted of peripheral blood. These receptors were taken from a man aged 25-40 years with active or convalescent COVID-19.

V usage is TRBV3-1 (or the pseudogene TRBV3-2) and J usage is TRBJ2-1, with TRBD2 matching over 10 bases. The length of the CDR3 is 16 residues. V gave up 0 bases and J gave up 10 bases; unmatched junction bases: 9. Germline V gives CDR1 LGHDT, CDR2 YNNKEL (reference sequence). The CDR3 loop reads CASSQDTSGGAREQFF. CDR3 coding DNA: TGTGCCAGCAGCCAAGATACGAGCGGGGGGGCCAGAGAGCAGTTCTTC.

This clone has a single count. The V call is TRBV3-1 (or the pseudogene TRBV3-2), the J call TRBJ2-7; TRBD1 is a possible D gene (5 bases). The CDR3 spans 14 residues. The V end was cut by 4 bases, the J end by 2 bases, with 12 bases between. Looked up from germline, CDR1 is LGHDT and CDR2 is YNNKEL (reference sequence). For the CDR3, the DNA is TGTGCCAGCAGCCTGGTCCAGGGTACCTACGAGCAGTACTTC. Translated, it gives CASSLVQGTYEQYF.

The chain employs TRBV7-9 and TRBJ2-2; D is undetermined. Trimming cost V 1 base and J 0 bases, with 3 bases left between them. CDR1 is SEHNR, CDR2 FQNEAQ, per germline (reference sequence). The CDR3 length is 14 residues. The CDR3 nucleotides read TGTGCCAGCAGCTTAGTCGCGAACACCGGGGAGCTGTTTTTT. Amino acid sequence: CASSLVANTGELFF.

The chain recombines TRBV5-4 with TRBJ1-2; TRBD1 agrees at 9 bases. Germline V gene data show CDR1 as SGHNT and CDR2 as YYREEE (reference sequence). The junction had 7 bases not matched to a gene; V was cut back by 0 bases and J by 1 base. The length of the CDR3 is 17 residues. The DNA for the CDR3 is TGTGCCAGCAGCTTGGTCGTGGGGACAGGGCTTAACTATGGCTACACCTTC. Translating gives CASSLVVGTGLNYGYTF.

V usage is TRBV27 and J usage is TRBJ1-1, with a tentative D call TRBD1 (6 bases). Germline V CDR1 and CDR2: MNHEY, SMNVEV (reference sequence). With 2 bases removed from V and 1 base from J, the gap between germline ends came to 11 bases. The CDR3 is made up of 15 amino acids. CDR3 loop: CASSLVLGGNTEAFF. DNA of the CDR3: TGTGCCAGCAGTTTAGTCCTAGGGGGGAACACTGAAGCTTTCTTT.

CDR3 loop: CASSLAGASYEQYF. Written as DNA, the CDR3 is TGTGCCAGCAGCTTAGCGGGAGCGTCCTACGAGCAGTACTTC. This chain uses TRBV6-2 or TRBV6-3 with TRBJ2-7, with 9 nucleotides matching TRBD2. Germline loops: CDR1 MNHEY, CDR2 SVGEGT. The CDR3 loop spans 14 amino acids. V was pared by 6 bases and J by 1 base, with 4 bases of the junction left unmatched.

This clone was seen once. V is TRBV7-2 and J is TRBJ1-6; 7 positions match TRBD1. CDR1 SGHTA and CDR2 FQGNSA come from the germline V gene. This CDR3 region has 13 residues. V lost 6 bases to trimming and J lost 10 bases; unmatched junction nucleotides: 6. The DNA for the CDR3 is TGTGCCAGCAGTAGCCAGGGGGTCTCACCCCTCCACTTT. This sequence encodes CASSSQGVSPLHF.

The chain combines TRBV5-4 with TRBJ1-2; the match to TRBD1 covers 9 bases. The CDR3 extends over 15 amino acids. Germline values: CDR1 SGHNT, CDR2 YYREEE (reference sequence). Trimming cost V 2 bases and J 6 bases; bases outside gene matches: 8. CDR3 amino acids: CASSLGQGQQDGYTF. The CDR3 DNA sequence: TGTGCCAGCAGCTTAGGACAGGGGCAACAGGATGGCTACACCTTC.

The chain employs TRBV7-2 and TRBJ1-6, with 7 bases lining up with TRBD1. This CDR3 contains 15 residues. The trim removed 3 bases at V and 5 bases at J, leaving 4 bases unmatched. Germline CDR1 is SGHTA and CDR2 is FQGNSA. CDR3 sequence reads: CASSFSGTDNSPLHF. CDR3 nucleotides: TGTGCCAGCAGCTTCTCCGGGACAGATAATTCACCCCTCCACTTT.

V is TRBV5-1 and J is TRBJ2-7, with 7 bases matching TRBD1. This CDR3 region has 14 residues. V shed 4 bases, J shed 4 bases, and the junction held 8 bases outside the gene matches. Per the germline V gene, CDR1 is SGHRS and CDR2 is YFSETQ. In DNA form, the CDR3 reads TGCGCCAGCAGCCTTCGACAGGGTCGGTACGAGCAGTACTTC. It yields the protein CASSLRQGRYEQYF. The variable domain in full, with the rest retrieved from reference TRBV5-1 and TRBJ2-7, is KAGVTQTPRYLIKTRGQQVTLSCSPISGHRSVSWYQQTPGQGLQFLFEYFSETQRNKGNFPGRFSGRQFSNSRSEMNVSTLELGDSALYLCASSLRQGRYEQYFGPGTRLTVT.

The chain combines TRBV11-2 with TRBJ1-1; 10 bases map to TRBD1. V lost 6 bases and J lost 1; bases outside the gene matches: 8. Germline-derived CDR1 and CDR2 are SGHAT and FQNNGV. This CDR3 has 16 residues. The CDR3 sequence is CASRPWDRGRNTEAFF. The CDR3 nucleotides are TGTGCCAGCAGACCCTGGGACAGGGGACGGAACACTGAAGCTTTCTTT.

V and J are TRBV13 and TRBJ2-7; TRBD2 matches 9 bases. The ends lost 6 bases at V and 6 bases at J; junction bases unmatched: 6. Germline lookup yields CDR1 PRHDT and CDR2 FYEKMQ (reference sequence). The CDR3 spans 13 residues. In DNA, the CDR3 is TGTGCCAGCAGTGCGGGAGGGCAGTTCGAGCAGTACTTC. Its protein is CASSAGGQFEQYF.

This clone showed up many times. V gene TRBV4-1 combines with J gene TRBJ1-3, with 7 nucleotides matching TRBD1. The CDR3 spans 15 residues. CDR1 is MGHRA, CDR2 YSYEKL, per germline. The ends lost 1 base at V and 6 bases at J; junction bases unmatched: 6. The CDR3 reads CASSQVDRRANTIYF. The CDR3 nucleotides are TGCGCCAGCAGCCAAGTGGACAGGAGGGCAAACACCATATATTTT.

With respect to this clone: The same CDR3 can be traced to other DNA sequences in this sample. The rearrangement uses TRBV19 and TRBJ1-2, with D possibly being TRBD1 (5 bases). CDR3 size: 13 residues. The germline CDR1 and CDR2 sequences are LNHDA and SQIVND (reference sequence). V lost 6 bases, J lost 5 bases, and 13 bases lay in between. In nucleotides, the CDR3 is TGTGCCAGTAGCCCTAGGGGCGCGTATGGCTACACCTTC. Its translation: CASSPRGAYGYTF. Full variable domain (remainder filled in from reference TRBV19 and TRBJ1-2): DGGITQSPKYLFRKEGQNVTLSCEQNLNHDAMYWYRQDPGQGLRLIYYSQIVNDFQKGDIAEGYSVSREKKESFPLTVTSAQKNPTAFYLCASSPRGAYGYTFGSGTRLTVV.

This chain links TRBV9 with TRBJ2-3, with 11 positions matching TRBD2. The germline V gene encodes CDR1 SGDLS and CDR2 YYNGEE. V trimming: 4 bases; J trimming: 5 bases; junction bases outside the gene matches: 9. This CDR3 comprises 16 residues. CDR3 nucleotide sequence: TGTGCCAGCAGCTCCCGTAGCGGGGGGGTTTTAGATACGCAGTATTTT. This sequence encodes CASSSRSGGVLDTQYF. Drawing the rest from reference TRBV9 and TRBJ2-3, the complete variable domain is DSGVTQTPKHLITATGQRVTLRCSPRSGDLSVYWYQQSLDQGLQFLIQYYNGEERAKGNILERFSAQQFPDLHSELNLSSLELGDSALYFCASSSRSGGVLDTQYFGPGTRLTVL.

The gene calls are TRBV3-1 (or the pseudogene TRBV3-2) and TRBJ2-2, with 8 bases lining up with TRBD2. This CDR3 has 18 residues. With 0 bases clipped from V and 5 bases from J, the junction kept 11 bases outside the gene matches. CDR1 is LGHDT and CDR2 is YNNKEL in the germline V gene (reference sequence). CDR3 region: CASSQDPRAVAGTGELFF. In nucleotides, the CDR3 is TGTGCCAGCAGCCAAGATCCCCGGGCGGTAGCGGGGACCGGGGAGCTGTTTTTT.

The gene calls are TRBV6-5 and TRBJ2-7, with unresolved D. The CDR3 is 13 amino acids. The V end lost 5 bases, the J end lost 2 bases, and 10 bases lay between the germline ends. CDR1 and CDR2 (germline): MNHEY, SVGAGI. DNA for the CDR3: TGTGCCAGCAGTAGTGGCAGTCCCTACGAGCAGTACTTC. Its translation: CASSSGSPYEQYF.

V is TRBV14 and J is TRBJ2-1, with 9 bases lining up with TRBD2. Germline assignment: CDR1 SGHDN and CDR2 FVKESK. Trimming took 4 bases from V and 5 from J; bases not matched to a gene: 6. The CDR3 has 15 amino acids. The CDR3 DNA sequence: TGTGCCAGCAGCCCAGAGCGGGAGGTCCACAATGAGCAGTTCTTC. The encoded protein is CASSPEREVHNEQFF. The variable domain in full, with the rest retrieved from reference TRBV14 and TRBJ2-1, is EAGVTQFPSHSVIEKGQTVTLRCDPISGHDNLYWYRRVMGKEIKFLLHFVKESKQDESGMPNNRFLAERTGGTYSTLKVQPAELEDSGVYFCASSPEREVHNEQFFGPGTRLTVL.

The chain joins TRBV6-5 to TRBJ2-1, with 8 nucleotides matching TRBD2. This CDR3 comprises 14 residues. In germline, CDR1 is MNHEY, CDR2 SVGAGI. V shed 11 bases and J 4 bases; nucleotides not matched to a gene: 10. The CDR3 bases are TGTGCCGGAGGGGGAGCGGGGGTTTACAATGAGCAGTTCTTC. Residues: CAGGGAGVYNEQFF.

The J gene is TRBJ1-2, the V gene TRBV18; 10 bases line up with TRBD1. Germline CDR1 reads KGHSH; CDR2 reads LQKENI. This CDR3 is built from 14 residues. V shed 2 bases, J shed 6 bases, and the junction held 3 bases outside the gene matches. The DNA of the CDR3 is TGTGCCAGCTCACCAAGGGACAGGGGCCATGGCTACACCTTC. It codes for CASSPRDRGHGYTF.

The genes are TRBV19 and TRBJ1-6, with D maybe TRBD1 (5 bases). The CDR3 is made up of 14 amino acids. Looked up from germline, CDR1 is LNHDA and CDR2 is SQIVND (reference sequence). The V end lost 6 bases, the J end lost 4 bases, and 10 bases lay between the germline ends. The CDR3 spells CASRGGIYNSPLHF. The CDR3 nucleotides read TGTGCCAGTAGGGGGGGGATATATAATTCACCCCTCCACTTT.